These 19 T cell receptor beta chains share one sample of origin, sequenced in a study of blood T cells in healthy people across ages. A sample-barcoded 5' primer and a J-beta primer mix were used in a second PCR of about 7 to 11 cycles. TCRdb redid the calling of the 5' RACE reads with MiXCR, one entry per CDR3 protein. This sample has 1.5 million to 2 million distinct CDR3 sequences, with roughly 52% found just once. The specimen sequenced was blood. The receptors were gathered from a woman aged 40 to 50 in good health.

This clonotype was observed at least ten times. This rearrangement joins TRBV12-3 or TRBV12-4 to TRBJ2-7; D ambiguous. This CDR3 has 13 residues. V lost 6 bases to trimming and J lost 2 bases, with 11 bases between them. CDR3 bases: TGTGCCAGCAGCTTTGGGGATGCCTACGAGCAGTACTTC. It yields the protein CASSFGDAYEQYF.

This clonotype was detected a few times. J is TRBJ2-3 and V is TRBV27; D tentatively fits TRBD1 or TRBD2 (5 bases each). The CDR3 extends over 14 amino acids. The V end was cut by 5 bases, the J end by 1 base, with 10 bases between. Germline values: CDR1 MNHEY, CDR2 SMNVEV (reference sequence). The CDR3 loop is CASSAWDGTDTQYF. The CDR3 nucleotides read TGTGCCAGCAGTGCTTGGGACGGCACAGATACGCAGTATTTT.

The V call is TRBV15, the J call TRBJ2-5; 11 bases agree with TRBD2. The length of the CDR3 is 17 residues. The junction had 4 bases not matched to a gene; V was cut back by 1 base and J by 0 bases. Germline loops: CDR1 LNHNV, CDR2 YYDKDF (reference sequence). The CDR3 region has the DNA TGTGCCACCAGCAGAGGGTCTAGCGGGGGGAACCAAGAGACCCAGTACTTC. This codes for CATSRGSSGGNQETQYF. The variable domain in full, completed from reference TRBV15 and TRBJ2-5, reads DAMVIQNPRYQVTQFGKPVTLSCSQTLNHNVMYWYQQKSSQAPKLLFHYYDKDFNNEADTPDNFQSRRPNTSFCFLDIRSPGLGDTAMYLCATSRGSSGGNQETQYFGPGTRLLVL.

V and J are TRBV20-1 and TRBJ2-7; tentatively, D is TRBD2 (6 bases). This CDR3 is built from 15 residues. In germline, CDR1 is DFQATT, CDR2 SNEGSKA (reference sequence). V was cut by 3 bases and J by 2 bases, with 17 bases left in between. CDR3 nucleotide sequence: TGCAGTGCTAGCCCCCCAGGAGGGGATACCTACGAGCAGTACTTC. It translates to CSASPPGGDTYEQYF.

V gene TRBV9 combines with J gene TRBJ2-3, with D perhaps matching TRBD1 (6 bases). V gave up 0 bases and J gave up 4 bases, with 9 bases separating them. The CDR3 contains 14 residues. Per the germline V gene, CDR1 is SGDLS and CDR2 is YYNGEE. The CDR3 sequence is CASSVDRAADTQYF. The CDR3 DNA is TGTGCCAGCAGCGTAGACAGGGCCGCAGATACGCAGTATTTT.

J is TRBJ2-7 and V is TRBV5-1, with D possibly TRBD1 on 5 matching bases. The CDR3 is 16 residues long. V lost 3 bases and J lost 1, with 17 bases in between. Germline CDR1 SGHRS, CDR2 YFSETQ. CDR3 DNA: TGCGCCAGCAGCTACGCCTCCACAGGTGCTTCCTACGAGCAGTACTTC. Protein sequence: CASSYASTGASYEQYF.

J is TRBJ2-5 and V is TRBV7-8; 8 bases are shared with TRBD1. The J call may be faulty, since TRBJ2-7 better matches the DNA end. In germline, CDR1 is SGHVS, CDR2 FQNEAQ. The length of the CDR3 is 12 residues. CDR3 protein: CGCQQGDYEQYF. The CDR3 DNA is TGTGGGTGTCAACAGGGGGACTACGAGCAGTACTTC.

The V call is TRBV5-1, the J call TRBJ1-1; 8 nucleotides line up with TRBD1. V lost 0 bases and J lost 0; bases outside the gene matches: 16. Germline loops: CDR1 SGHRS, CDR2 YFSETQ. This CDR3 region has 20 residues. The CDR3 is CASSLGVRGRFSRMNTEAFF. DNA for the CDR3: TGCGCCAGCAGCTTGGGGGTCAGGGGGCGATTTTCCCGAATGAACACTGAAGCTTTCTTT.

This clonotype has just a few counts. DNA for the CDR3: TGTGCCAGCAGCTTAAGCCCCACCAGGGACGGTGGCTACACCTTC. Translating gives CASSLSPTRDGGYTF. This rearrangement joins TRBV7-2 to TRBJ1-2, with D possibly being TRBD1 (5 bases). Germline V gene sequence: CDR1 SGHTA, CDR2 FQGNSA. The V gene lost 2 bases and the J gene lost 7 bases, with 17 bases spanning the gap. CDR3 size: 15 residues.

The chain recombines TRBV7-9 with TRBJ1-1; D may be TRBD1 (5 bases). Germline values: CDR1 SEHNR, CDR2 FQNEAQ (reference sequence). V lost 5 bases and J lost 10, with 11 bases in between. CDR3 length: 11 residues. The CDR3 loop is CASSPGLGAFF. For the CDR3, the DNA is TGTGCCAGCAGCCCAGGGTTAGGAGCTTTCTTT. Full variable domain (rest looked up from reference TRBV7-9 and TRBJ1-1): DTGVSQNPRHKITKRGQNVTFRCDPISEHNRLYWYRQTLGQGPEFLTYFQNEAQLEKSRLLSDRFSAERPKGSFSTLEIQRTEQGDSAMYLCASSPGLGAFFGQGTRLTVV.

V gene TRBV7-2 combines with J gene TRBJ1-1, with TRBD1 as a possible D gene (6 bases). CDR3 length: 14 amino acids. V dropped 1 base and J dropped 4 bases, with 10 bases sitting between them. Germline CDR1 is SGHTA and CDR2 is FQGNSA. CDR3 region: CASSLGSGVTEAFF. DNA for the CDR3: TGTGCCAGCAGCTTAGGATCAGGGGTCACTGAAGCTTTCTTT.

This clonotype has more than one count but fewer than ten. The genes are TRBV5-1 and TRBJ2-3; D assignment may be TRBD1 or TRBD2 (5 bases each). CDR1 is SGHRS, CDR2 YFSETQ, per germline. Trimming left V 4 bases short and J 3 bases short, with 15 bases between. The length of the CDR3 is 15 residues. The CDR3 bases are TGCGCCAGCAGCGGCCGGGACGGTCTAACAGATACGCAGTATTTT. This codes for CASSGRDGLTDTQYF.

The genes are TRBV29-1 and TRBJ2-1; D gene uncertain. V was clipped by 6 bases and J by 7 bases, with 10 bases between them. The CDR3 covers 11 residues. Germline V gene sequence: CDR1 SQVTM, CDR2 ANQGSEA. The DNA of the CDR3 is TGCAGCGTCCTCATGGCAAATGAGCAGTTCTTC. As protein: CSVLMANEQFF.

The rearrangement links TRBV6-5 to TRBJ1-2; D is possibly TRBD1 (6 bases). V gave up 0 bases and J gave up 6 bases, with 11 bases separating them. The CDR3 length is 14 residues. Germline V gene lookup returns CDR1 MNHEY and CDR2 SVGAGI. Here the CDR3 reads CASSYSPDRNGYTF. CDR3 DNA sequence: TGTGCCAGCAGTTACTCGCCGGACAGAAATGGCTACACCTTC.

This clonotype was seen only a few times. The genes are TRBV4-2 and TRBJ1-5; tentative D call: TRBD1 (5 bases). The CDR3 has 16 residues. The V end lost 0 bases, the J end lost 3 bases, and 12 bases lay between the germline ends. Germline V gives CDR1 LGHNA, CDR2 YNFKEQ. The CDR3 DNA follows: TGTGCCAGCAGCCAAGATATCGGAGGGGCCAATCAGCCCCAGCATTTT. Translating it yields CASSQDIGGANQPQHF.

The CDR3 is CASSFVRSTGGRNEQFF. CDR3 DNA: TGTGCCAGCAGTTTCGTACGTTCGACAGGGGGGAGGAATGAGCAGTTCTTC. The rearrangement uses TRBV28 and TRBJ2-1, with 9 bases fitting TRBD1. CDR1 is MDHEN, CDR2 SYDVKM, per germline. The CDR3 sequence is 17 residues long. Losses at the gene ends were 3 bases for V and 7 bases for J; bases not matched to a gene: 13.

The chain recombines TRBV9 with TRBJ2-1; D call uncertain. Per germline, CDR1 SGDLS and CDR2 YYNGEE. This CDR3 is 15 amino acids long. Trimming took 0 bases from V and 8 from J, leaving 15 bases between them. CDR3 bases: TGTGCCAGCAGCGTAGAGCCGGACCAAGTACATGAGCAGTTCTTC. Amino acid sequence: CASSVEPDQVHEQFF.

This clonotype has more than one count but fewer than ten. The chain combines TRBV6-1 with TRBJ2-7; 12 nucleotides match TRBD1. From germline, CDR1 is MNHNS and CDR2 SASEGT. J gave up 3 bases and V 6 bases, and 3 bases lay outside the gene matches. The CDR3 totals 14 residues. The CDR3 DNA reads TGTGCCAGCAGGGGACAGGGGGCTCTCTACGAGCAGTACTTC. It encodes CASRGQGALYEQYF.

This clonotype has a handful of counts. CDR3 nucleotides: TGTGCCAGCAGCTATAGGGGCTTGTACAATGAGCAGTTCTTC. Translating gives CASSYRGLYNEQFF. This rearrangement joins TRBV6-2 or TRBV6-3 to TRBJ2-1; possible D gene TRBD1, 5 bases. Germline loops: CDR1 MNHEY, CDR2 SVGEGT. Trimming left V 6 bases short and J 4 bases short, with 13 bases between. This CDR3 region has 14 residues.